The 25 T cell receptor beta chains in this list originate from one sample, sequenced in a study of blood T cell repertoires in COVID-19. Method: immunoSEQ multiplex PCR; TCRdb's copy keeps in-frame clones and lacks some. This table has approximately 150,000 clones, 90% to 95% appearing once. Sequencing was done on a sample of peripheral blood. These receptors all stem from a woman in her fifties or sixties with COVID-19, enrolled during active disease.

The gene calls are TRBV3-1 (or the pseudogene TRBV3-2) and TRBJ1-1; perhaps TRBD1 as D (6 bases). The CDR3 contains 13 residues. Per germline, CDR1 LGHDT and CDR2 YNNKEL (reference sequence). V was cut by 6 bases and J by 7 bases, with 15 bases left in between. CDR3 in amino acids: CASSPTGHVEAFF. CDR3 nucleotide sequence: TGTGCCAGCAGTCCTACGGGACACGTTGAAGCTTTCTTT.

The rearrangement links TRBV5-5 to TRBJ2-7; D might be TRBD2 (5 bases). The V gene's germline CDR1 is SGHKS and CDR2 YYEKEE (reference sequence). Trimming stripped 0 bases from V and 6 bases from J, with 13 bases between. This CDR3 is 14 amino acids long. CDR3: CASSLGAESGEQYF. CDR3 nucleotides: TGTGCCAGCAGCTTGGGAGCGGAATCGGGCGAGCAGTACTTC. The entire variable domain, with the rest obtained from reference TRBV5-5 and TRBJ2-7, is as follows: DAGVTQSPTHLIKTRGQQVTLRCSPISGHKSVSWYQQVLGQGPQFIFQYYEKEERGRGNFPDRFSARQFPNYSSELNVNALLLGDSALYLCASSLGAESGEQYFGPGTRLTVT.

V is TRBV9 and J is TRBJ1-1; D uncertain. Per the germline V gene, CDR1 is SGDLS and CDR2 is YYNGEE. This CDR3 is 15 amino acids long. The ends were cut back, 0 bases at V and 4 bases at J, with 13 bases in the middle. Written as DNA, the CDR3 is TGTGCCAGCAGCGTAGGAGGAGGGTCGTCCACTGAAGCTTTCTTT. Its translation is CASSVGGGSSTEAFF.

The table lists this clone with a count of one. The chain is built from TRBV5-6 and TRBJ2-2, with a weak D call TRBD2 (6 bases). CDR3 size: 16 residues. Germline CDR1 is SGHDT and CDR2 is YYEEEE. V was trimmed by 1 base and J by 2 bases, leaving 12 bases between them. Here the CDR3 DNA reads TGTGCCAGCAGCTTGTTAGTAGCGGTTAACACCGGGGAGCTGTTTTTT. Its protein product is CASSLLVAVNTGELFF.

V gene TRBV20-1 combines with J gene TRBJ2-7, with TRBD1 identical over 8 bases. V gave up 3 bases and J gave up 6 bases; unmatched junction bases: 7. CDR1 is DFQATT, CDR2 SNEGSKA, per germline (reference sequence). CDR3 length equals 13 residues. CDR3 DNA: TGCAGTGCTAGTGGGACAGGCAACCGCGAGCAGTACTTC. Protein: CSASGTGNREQYF.

The J gene is TRBJ1-1, the V gene TRBV25-1; TRBD1 agrees at 8 bases. Germline V lookup: CDR1 MGHDK, CDR2 SYGVNS. The CDR3 sequence is 14 residues long. Unmatched junction bases numbered 2, after V lost 4 bases and J lost 1 base. In nucleotides, the CDR3 is TGTGCCAGCAGTGTTACAGGGGGGAACACTGAAGCTTTCTTT. It is translated as CASSVTGGNTEAFF.

The chain uses TRBV2 and TRBJ1-2; tentative D call: TRBD1 (6 bases). Germline V lookup: CDR1 SNHLY, CDR2 FYNNEI. The CDR3 consists of 12 residues. The ends were cut back, 6 bases at V and 7 bases at J, with 12 bases in the middle. The CDR3 DNA reads as TGTGCCAGCAGCCTACAGGGTCTTGGCTACACCTTC. Translation gives CASSLQGLGYTF.

This rearrangement joins TRBV5-6 to TRBJ1-1; D not certain. Trimming pared 4 bases from V and 6 bases from J, leaving 16 bases between. The CDR3 extends over 14 amino acids. Germline V gives CDR1 SGHDT, CDR2 YYEEEE. CDR3: CASSGSSRGPEAFF. CDR3 nucleotides: TGTGCCAGCAGCGGAAGCTCCCGAGGCCCTGAAGCTTTCTTT.

This sequence joins TRBV4-2 and TRBJ1-2; D gene uncertain. The CDR3 consists of 14 residues. The V and J ends lost 0 bases and 0 bases respectively, with 5 bases between them. Per the germline V gene, CDR1 is LGHNA and CDR2 is YNFKEQ. CDR3 amino acids: CASSQEEANYGYTF. DNA of the CDR3: TGTGCCAGCAGCCAAGAAGAGGCTAACTATGGCTACACCTTC.

This clone came up a few times. The gene calls are TRBV7-3 and TRBJ1-6; TRBD1 is a possible D gene (5 bases). The CDR3 totals 15 residues. V lost 1 base and J 10 bases, leaving 14 bases between the germline ends. Germline loops: CDR1 SGHTA, CDR2 FQGTGA. CDR3 amino acids: CASSLNTGPESPLHF. In DNA, the CDR3 is TGTGCCAGCAGCTTAAATACAGGACCAGAGTCACCCCTCCACTTT.

The J gene is TRBJ1-1, the V gene TRBV27, with D possibly matching TRBD1 (6 bases). Germline V gene lookup returns CDR1 MNHEY and CDR2 SMNVEV (reference sequence). The CDR3 sequence is 15 residues long. V was shortened by 6 bases and J by 1 base, with 15 bases between the two germline ends. The CDR3 here is CASSSAGAENTEAFF. CDR3 nucleotides: TGTGCCAGCAGCTCAGCGGGGGCAGAGAACACTGAAGCTTTCTTT.

The gene calls are TRBV5-1 and TRBJ1-2, with 8 bases lining up with TRBD1. Germline loops: CDR1 SGHRS, CDR2 YFSETQ. This CDR3 spans 17 amino acids. J lost 3 bases, V lost 0 bases, and 10 bases had no gene match. Here the CDR3 reads CASSLVSRGQADYGYTF. CDR3 nucleotides: TGCGCCAGCAGCTTGGTTAGCAGGGGGCAAGCAGACTATGGCTACACCTTC.

The rearrangement joins TRBV3-1 (or the pseudogene TRBV3-2) to TRBJ1-1, with 8 bases identical to TRBD1. CDR3 length: 14 residues. V trimming: 4 bases; J trimming: 8 bases; junction bases outside the gene matches: 9. Germline V gives CDR1 LGHDT, CDR2 YNNKEL (reference sequence). CDR3 sequence: CASSLVDRGGEAFF. The CDR3 DNA is TGTGCCAGCAGCCTGGTCGACAGGGGCGGAGAAGCTTTCTTT.

The chain employs TRBV5-6 and TRBJ1-1; the D is unclear. This CDR3 is built from 11 residues. Germline lookup yields CDR1 SGHDT and CDR2 YYEEEE. V lost 4 bases and J lost 5, with 6 bases in between. The chain's CDR3 is CASSQATEAFF. The CDR3 bases are TGTGCCAGCAGCCAAGCGACTGAAGCTTTCTTT.

The CDR3 reads CASSSWDRGSPYEQYF. CDR3 sequence (DNA): TGTGCCAGCTCATCCTGGGACAGGGGATCCCCCTACGAGCAGTACTTC. This rearrangement joins TRBV18 to TRBJ2-7; TRBD1 matches 10 bases. Losses at the gene ends were 5 bases for V and 2 bases for J; bases not matched to a gene: 9. The CDR3 covers 16 residues. Germline V gives CDR1 KGHSH, CDR2 LQKENI.

V gene TRBV7-9 combines with J gene TRBJ2-1; 9 positions agree with TRBD1. CDR1 is SEHNR and CDR2 is FQNEAQ in the germline V gene (reference sequence). The CDR3 runs to 15 residues. The ends lost 5 bases at V and 4 bases at J; junction bases unmatched: 6. The CDR3 sequence: CASSRDRGFYNEQFF. The CDR3 DNA reads as TGTGCCAGCAGCCGAGACAGGGGGTTTTACAATGAGCAGTTCTTC.

V gene TRBV7-9 combines with J gene TRBJ1-4, with 9 nucleotides matching TRBD1. V was pared by 4 bases and J by 4 bases, with 1 base of the junction left unmatched. Germline CDR1 is SEHNR and CDR2 is FQNEAQ (reference sequence). The CDR3 covers 14 residues. The CDR3 DNA follows: TGTGCCAGCAGCTGGACAGGGGATAATGAAAAACTGTTTTTT. Encoded protein: CASSWTGDNEKLFF.

The J gene is TRBJ1-5, the V gene TRBV10-3; 7 positions match TRBD1. The CDR3 extends over 15 amino acids. CDR1 ENHRY and CDR2 SYGVKD come from the germline V gene. V lost 2 bases to trimming and J lost 4 bases; unmatched junction nucleotides: 5. This CDR3 reads CAISERSGGNQPQHF. The DNA of the CDR3 is TGTGCCATCAGTGAGCGGTCAGGGGGTAATCAGCCCCAGCATTTT.

The chain uses TRBV7-3 and TRBJ2-3, with 8 positions matching TRBD1. Germline CDR1 SGHTA, CDR2 FQGTGA. The CDR3 has 14 residues. V lost 5 bases and J lost 8; bases outside the gene matches: 9. In nucleotides, the CDR3 is TGTGCCAGCAGCCCATTTAAGGGACAGGCTACGCAGTATTTT. Amino acid sequence: CASSPFKGQATQYF.

V is TRBV6-6 and J is TRBJ1-1; tentative D call: TRBD1 (6 bases). Germline V gives CDR1 MNHNY, CDR2 SVGAGI (reference sequence). CDR3 length: 15 amino acids. V was trimmed by 2 bases and J by 5 bases, leaving 15 bases between them. For the CDR3, the DNA is TGTGCCAGCAGTTACGGGGGGGCAGCGGGTACTGAAGCTTTCTTT. It yields the protein CASSYGGAAGTEAFF.

Here the CDR3 DNA reads TGCAGTGCCGGGAGTGGTGGCTACACCTTC. Amino acids: CSAGSGGYTF. This chain links TRBV20-1 with TRBJ1-2; D is ambiguous. Germline CDR1 reads DFQATT; CDR2 reads SNEGSKA (reference sequence). This CDR3 has 10 amino acids. V was trimmed by 6 bases and J by 7 bases, leaving 9 bases between them.

The rearrangement uses TRBV12-3 or TRBV12-4 and TRBJ1-6; 8 nucleotides agree with TRBD1. This CDR3 spans 13 amino acids. After removal of 6 bases from V and 11 bases from J, the junction contained 6 bases not matched to a gene. CDR3 nucleotides: TGTGCCAGCAGACGACAACAGGGGGCACCCCTCCACTTT. Its protein is CASRRQQGAPLHF.

The V call is TRBV30, the J call TRBJ1-1; D ambiguous. The CDR3 totals 15 residues. The germline V gene has CDR1 GTSNPN and CDR2 SVGIG (reference sequence). The V end lost 1 base, the J end lost 7 bases, and 19 bases lay between the germline ends. CDR3 nucleotide sequence: TGTGCCTGGAGTGCAGTTGGCCCGATTGAAGATGAAGCTTTCTTT. Translated, it gives CAWSAVGPIEDEAFF.

CDR3 in DNA: TGCGCCAGCAGCTTGGCCAGGTCAGACCAAGAGACCCAGTACTTC. Protein sequence: CASSLARSDQETQYF. The rearrangement joins TRBV5-1 to TRBJ2-5, with D uncertain. The CDR3 runs to 15 residues. Trimming left V 0 bases short and J 0 bases short, with 9 bases between. CDR1 and CDR2 (germline): SGHRS, YFSETQ.

The chain recombines TRBV4-1 with TRBJ1-3; no clear D. CDR3 length: 18 residues. V lost 1 base, J lost 4 bases, and 20 bases lay in between. Germline-derived CDR1 and CDR2 are MGHRA and YSYEKL. In nucleotides, the CDR3 is TGCGCCAGCAGCCAAGTATTTTATTTTGTGGGGAGGGGAAACACCATATATTTT. This translates into CASSQVFYFVGRGNTIYF.